The clone carrying this T cell receptor beta chain has a handful of counts. The data are from a study of CD8 T cells in ankylosing spondylitis. TCRdb re-derived calls from the 5' RACE reads in MiXCR, one entry per CDR3 protein. The data show 300,000 to 350,000 distinct CDR3 sequences, roughly 20% seen once. V dropped 4 bases and J dropped 2 bases, with 12 bases sitting between them. Germline CDR1 reads MNHEY; CDR2 reads SVGEGT. The CDR3 runs to 14 residues. The chain joins TRBV6-2 or TRBV6-3 to TRBJ2-7; D is tentatively TRBD1 or TRBD2 (5 bases each). The sample was blood, either unsorted or a sorted T cell fraction (not recorded which). This TCR was recovered from a female donor with ankylosing spondylitis or in good health (not recorded which). The CDR3 bases are TGTGCCAGCAGTTCCCCCGGGACGACCTACGAGCAGTACTTC. Its translation: CASSSPGTTYEQYF.